Following are 8 T cell receptor beta chains from one sample sequenced in a study of vaccination and CD4 T cells after COVID-19 (dated 2022 in TCRdb). Antigens of these TCRs are unknown. This specimen's treatment or condition label, per the study, means: roughly ten-day PBMC culture with coronavirus spike peptide pools or control peptides (ViraFEST assay). The library was produced with PCR. Instrument on record: Illumina iSeq 100. At the Johns Hopkins FTIC core, DNA from the cultured CD4+ T cells underwent TCR sequencing with the Oncomine TCR Beta short-read assay. TCRdb itself trimmed the public reads at Q25 with fastp, ran MiXCR and retained productive beta chains. Each CDR3 protein appears once, grouped with its most common genes and DNA. In all, the sample holds 12,000 or so distinct CDR3 sequences, and roughly half of those were seen once. The ten largest clones capture around a third of the sample.

Sequencing input: CD4+ T cells from blood, cultured in vitro. These receptors all come from a human donor who had recovered from COVID-19.

This chain joins TRBV20-1 and TRBJ2-1; TRBD2 aligns across 8 bases. V lost 5 bases and J lost 5; bases outside the gene matches: 11. Germline loops: CDR1 DFQATT, CDR2 SNEGSKA (reference sequence). This CDR3 region has 15 residues. The DNA of the CDR3 is TGCAGTGCTCGCATAACGGGGGGGCTCGACAATGAGCAGTTCTTC. Translated, it gives CSARITGGLDNEQFF.

This clonotype was recorded a few times. V and J are TRBV20-1 and TRBJ1-2; 9 bases match TRBD1. Losses at the gene ends were 3 bases for V and 5 bases for J; bases not matched to a gene: 10. Germline V gene sequence: CDR1 DFQATT, CDR2 SNEGSKA (reference sequence). This CDR3 is built from 15 residues. In DNA form, the CDR3 reads TGCAGTGCTAGTCCTTTGACAGGGGGGATATATGGCTACACCTTC. It codes for CSASPLTGGIYGYTF.

Comment on this clonotype: The germline gene is not matched at one end of the junction; a read error may be the cause. The V and J genes are TRBV6-1 and TRBJ1-1; maybe TRBD1 (5 bases). Germline-derived CDR1 and CDR2 are MNHNS and SASEGT. CDR3 length equals 12 residues. The CDR3 sequence: CASRTGVGVSSF. The DNA for the CDR3 is TGTGCCAGCAGGACCGGGGTAGGGGTATCGAGTTTT.

The chain recombines TRBV7-2 with TRBJ2-2; TRBD2 is a possible D gene (7 bases). This CDR3 comprises 16 residues. Germline lookup yields CDR1 SGHTA and CDR2 FQGNSA. The ends were cut back, 5 bases at V and 0 bases at J, with 13 bases in the middle. CDR3 nucleotides: TGTGCCAGCAGCCGCGGGGGACACTCGAACACCGGGGAGCTGTTTTTT. Amino acids: CASSRGGHSNTGELFF.

This clonotype has a handful of counts. The CDR3 DNA reads TGTGCCAGCAGTGAAAGGGACAGGTTCTCCAGGGGGGAGCTGTTTTTT. It yields the protein CASSERDRFSRGELFF. The rearrangement links TRBV6-1 to TRBJ2-2, with 8 bases fitting TRBD1. This CDR3 has 16 residues. The V gene's germline CDR1 is MNHNS and CDR2 SASEGT. Losses at the gene ends were 2 bases for V and 8 bases for J; bases not matched to a gene: 10.

The rearrangement uses TRBV5-1 and TRBJ1-2; unclear D gene. The V end was cut by 4 bases, the J end by 2 bases, with 12 bases between. The CDR3 sequence is 14 residues long. Germline V gene sequence: CDR1 SGHRS, CDR2 YFSETQ. The CDR3 is CASSLGHQNYGYTF. The CDR3 DNA follows: TGCGCCAGCAGCCTGGGCCATCAGAACTATGGCTACACCTTC.

This clonotype was found a few times. The chain couples TRBV15 to TRBJ1-5, with TRBD1 as a possible D gene (5 bases). CDR1 and CDR2 from the germline V gene are LNHNV and YYDKDF (reference sequence). The length of the CDR3 is 16 residues. Trimming left V 0 bases short and J 2 bases short, with 11 bases between. The DNA for the CDR3 is TGTGCCACCAGCAGAGAGGGGGGACTCGGCAATCAGCCCCAGCATTTT. It is translated as CATSREGGLGNQPQHF.

This clonotype was observed a few times. The chain uses TRBV20-1 and TRBJ2-3; D possibly corresponds to TRBD1 (5 bases). V gave up 5 bases and J gave up 0 bases, with 18 bases separating them. This CDR3 is 16 amino acids long. Germline lookup yields CDR1 DFQATT and CDR2 SNEGSKA (reference sequence). The CDR3 DNA is TGCAGTGCTCCAAAAGGACACTCCGCTAGCACAGATACGCAGTATTTT. Amino acids: CSAPKGHSASTDTQYF.